This record concerns one T cell receptor (beta chain) sequence. Antigen unknown. Via MiXCR, TCRdb re-called the 5' RACE reads, giving one row per CDR3 protein. The profile shows 250,000 to 300,000 distinct CDR3 sequences, 16% of them singletons. The CDR3 runs 14 residues. Trimming shortened V by 5 bases and J by 5 bases, and 12 bases separated the two germline ends. The data are from a study of T-cell memory formation after mild COVID-19. About the research overall: TCR clusters largely stayed donor specific. Study observations and caveats: Second-wave clones that peaked on day 37 lacked confirmed SARS-CoV-2 specificity.

V is TRBV12-3 or TRBV12-4 and J is TRBJ2-2; no firm D call. The receptor's source is a man between 18 and 29 years old who had mild COVID-19 (a few samples of this study predate the infection). Cell type and time point are not known. Specimen: PBMCs or a T cell subset sorted from them (not recorded which). CDR3 loop: CASSRTLGTGELFF. CDR3 DNA sequence: TGTGCCAGCAGTAGGACCTTGGGGACCGGGGAGCTGTTTTTT.